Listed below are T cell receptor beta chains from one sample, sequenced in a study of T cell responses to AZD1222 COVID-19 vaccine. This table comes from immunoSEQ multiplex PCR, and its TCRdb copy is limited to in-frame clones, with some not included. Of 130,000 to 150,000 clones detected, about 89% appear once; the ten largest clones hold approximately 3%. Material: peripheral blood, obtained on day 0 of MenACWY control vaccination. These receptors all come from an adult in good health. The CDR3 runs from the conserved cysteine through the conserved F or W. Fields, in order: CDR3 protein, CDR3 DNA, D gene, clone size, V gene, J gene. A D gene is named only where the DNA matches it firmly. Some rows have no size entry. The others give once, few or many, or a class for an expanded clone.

CASSQWLGANQPQHF,TGCGCCAGCAGCCAATGGCTGGGAGCGAATCAGCCCCAGCATTTT,NA,NA,TRBV4-1,TRBJ1-5
CASSQNSAGFFWYF,TGTGCCAGCAGCCAAAATTCAGCGGGGTTTTTTTGGTATTTT,TRBD2,once,TRBV7-9,TRBJ2-3
CASSTREGGLWF,TGTGCCAGCAGCACTCGAGAGGGGGGCCTCTGGTTT,NA,NA,TRBV5-8,TRBJ1-6
CAWSVTGRDYEQYF,TGTGCCTGGAGTGTAACCGGCAGGGACTACGAGCAGTACTTC,NA,NA,TRBV30,TRBJ2-7
CASSEGAWNSPLHF,TGTGCCAGCAGTGAAGGGGCCTGGAATTCACCCCTCCACTTT,NA,few,TRBV6-1,TRBJ1-6
CATSERPGSGRTYNEQFF,TGTGCCACCAGTGAACGCCCGGGGAGCGGGAGAACCTACAATGAGCAGTTCTTC,TRBD2,NA,TRBV24-1,TRBJ2-1
CASSFGLAGGEETQYF,TGTGCCAGCAGCTTTGGACTAGCGGGGGGCGAAGAGACCCAGTACTTC,TRBD2,NA,TRBV5-6,TRBJ2-5
CASSPWDSGNTIYF,TGTGCCAGCTCACCCTGGGACAGTGGAAACACCATATATTTT,TRBD1,NA,TRBV18,TRBJ1-3
CASSEQPHFATEAFF,TGTGCCAGCAGTGAACAGCCCCATTTCGCCACTGAAGCTTTCTTT,NA,once,TRBV6-4,TRBJ1-1
CAWTAPLGPGGGYTF,TGTGCCTGGACGGCCCCCTTGGGTCCTGGGGGCGGCTACACCTTC,NA,NA,TRBV30,TRBJ1-2
CASSFNGFGGSYEQYF,TGTGCCAGCAGCTTTAACGGTTTCGGTGGGTCCTACGAGCAGTACTTC,NA,NA,TRBV5-5,TRBJ2-7
CATSDWGGTEAFF,TGTGCCACCAGTGATTGGGGGGGGACTGAAGCTTTCTTT,NA,NA,TRBV24-1,TRBJ1-1
CASSLLGLAGGGTGELFF,TGTGCCAGCAGCTTACTGGGACTAGCGGGGGGAGGGACCGGGGAGCTGTTTTTT,TRBD2,NA,TRBV7-2,TRBJ2-2
CASSLGGTNEKLFF,TGTGCCAGCAGCTTAGGGGGAACTAATGAAAAACTGTTTTTT,NA,NA,TRBV7-9,TRBJ1-4
CASSQDLANSPLHF,TGTGCCAGCAGCCAAGATCTAGCTAATTCACCCCTCCACTTT,NA,once,TRBV14,TRBJ1-6
CASSLYPAGANQPQHF,TGTGCCAGCAGTTTATACCCCGCAGGGGCCAATCAGCCCCAGCATTTT,NA,NA,TRBV27,TRBJ1-5
CASMGEFGQGNSPGGAFF,TGTGCCAGTATGGGGGAGTTTGGGCAGGGAAACTCCCCGGGTGGAGCTTTCTTT,NA,NA,TRBV19,TRBJ1-1
CASSEGLAGVYEQYF,TGTGCCAGCAGTGAGGGACTAGCGGGAGTATACGAGCAGTACTTC,TRBD2,NA,TRBV6-1,TRBJ2-7
CASSYSFRGNYGYTF,TGTGCCAGCAGTTACTCTTTTAGGGGAAACTATGGCTACACCTTC,NA,NA,TRBV6-5,TRBJ1-2
CASSYLGTVSNQPQHF,TGTGCCAGCAGCTACCTAGGGACAGTAAGCAATCAGCCCCAGCATTTT,TRBD1,NA,TRBV5-8,TRBJ1-5